Following are 18 T cell receptor beta chains from one sample sequenced in a study of blood T cell repertoires in COVID-19. Sequencing used immunoSEQ multiplex PCR; TCRdb keeps in-frame clones, though not all of them. The sample records some 200,000 clones, 70% to 90% being singletons. Sequenced input: peripheral blood. The receptors here all came from a woman of 80 years or more in a cohort sampled during active or convalescent COVID-19.

The V gene is TRBV4-1, the J gene TRBJ1-4, with D tentatively TRBD1 (5 bases). From germline, CDR1 is MGHRA and CDR2 YSYEKL. Trimming removed 3 bases at V and 7 bases at J, with 12 bases between. CDR3 length equals 14 residues. CDR3 coding DNA: TGCGCCAGCAGCCAGTCCAGGGTTGGTGAAAAACTGTTTTTT. Its protein product is CASSQSRVGEKLFF.

The chain uses TRBV5-8 and TRBJ2-7; perhaps TRBD1 as D (6 bases). V shed 4 bases and J shed 3 bases, with 11 bases lying between them. The CDR3 contains 13 residues. Germline CDR1 and CDR2: SGHTS and YDEGEE. The CDR3 nucleotides are TGTGCCAGCAGCGCAGACAGGATCTACGAGCAGTACTTC. It codes for CASSADRIYEQYF. Filled out from reference TRBV5-8 and TRBJ2-7, the complete variable domain reads EAGVTQSPTHLIKTRGQQATLRCSPISGHTSVYWYQQALGLGLQFLLWYDEGEERNRGNFPPRFSGRQFPNYSSELNVNALELEDSALYLCASSADRIYEQYFGPGTRLTVT.

This sequence joins TRBV6-2 or TRBV6-3 and TRBJ2-6; perhaps TRBD2 as D (6 bases). This CDR3 has 16 amino acids. Germline V gene lookup returns CDR1 MNHEY and CDR2 SVGEGT. The V end lost 5 bases, the J end lost 4 bases, and 15 bases lay between the germline ends. The CDR3 DNA sequence: TGTGCCAGCAGTGCGTTCGGGAGCGGGGGGGCCAACGTCCTGACTTTC. Amino acids: CASSAFGSGGANVLTF.

The CDR3 coding sequence is TGTGCCAGCAGCTTATGGTTGGGGGGTGGCACTGAAGCTTTCTTT. This translates into CASSLWLGGGTEAFF. This chain links TRBV7-2 with TRBJ1-1, with D possibly TRBD1 on 5 matching bases. The V end lost 2 bases, the J end lost 4 bases, and 14 bases lay between the germline ends. The V gene's germline CDR1 is SGHTA and CDR2 FQGNSA. This CDR3 is built from 15 residues.

The V call is TRBV2, the J call TRBJ2-1; possible D gene TRBD1, 6 bases. The germline V gene has CDR1 SNHLY and CDR2 FYNNEI. Deletions cut 10 bases from V and 0 bases from J, with 16 bases between. The CDR3 spans 15 residues. Written as DNA, the CDR3 is TGTGCCACCAAAGGAACAGGGAGCTCCTACAATGAGCAGTTCTTC. Amino acids: CATKGTGSSYNEQFF.

This chain joins TRBV6-6 and TRBJ2-1; 8 bases map to TRBD2. The CDR3 has 15 residues. With V trimmed by 8 bases and J by 8 bases, 14 bases remained unmatched. The germline gives CDR1 MNHNY, CDR2 SVGAGI (reference sequence). The CDR3: CASRPPAGASDEQFF. CDR3 nucleotides: TGTGCCAGCCGACCCCCAGCGGGAGCCTCCGATGAGCAGTTCTTC.

The chain is built from TRBV18 and TRBJ2-1; maybe TRBD2 (6 bases). The germline gives CDR1 KGHSH, CDR2 LQKENI. The CDR3 contains 16 residues. V was cut by 0 bases and J by 7 bases, with 16 bases left in between. CDR3 in amino acids: CASSPPGGGSTNEQFF. CDR3 nucleotides: TGTGCCAGCTCACCACCGGGAGGAGGCAGTACGAATGAGCAGTTCTTC. The whole variable domain, filled in from reference TRBV18 and TRBJ2-1, reads NAGVMQNPRHLVRRRGQEARLRCSPMKGHSHVYWYRQLPEEGLKFMVYLQKENIIDESGMPKERFSAEFPKEGPSILRIQQVVRGDSAAYFCASSPPGGGSTNEQFFGPGTRLTVL.

The CDR3 spells CASSTSSDSPLHF. The CDR3 nucleotides read TGTGCCAGCAGCACCTCTAGCGATTCACCCCTCCACTTT. J is TRBJ1-6 and V is TRBV7-9; no reliable D call. The CDR3 is 13 amino acids. Per the germline V gene, CDR1 is SEHNR and CDR2 is FQNEAQ (reference sequence). The V end was cut by 5 bases, the J end by 8 bases, with 10 bases between.

This chain joins TRBV27 and TRBJ2-3; 12 nucleotides align to TRBD2. Per the germline V gene, CDR1 is MNHEY and CDR2 is SMNVEV (reference sequence). V lost 1 base to trimming and J lost 1 base; unmatched junction nucleotides: 6. The CDR3 runs 18 residues. The CDR3 DNA follows: TGTGCCAGCAGTTTATGGGCTAGCGGGAGGGGAGGCACAGATACGCAGTATTTT. Translation gives CASSLWASGRGGTDTQYF.

The chain links TRBV6-5 to TRBJ2-3; D is unresolved. Germline V gene lookup returns CDR1 MNHEY and CDR2 SVGAGI. Deletions cut 7 bases from V and 6 bases from J, with 8 bases between. The CDR3 has 11 amino acids. The CDR3: CASTKPDTQYF. CDR3 bases: TGTGCCAGCACTAAGCCGGATACGCAGTATTTT.

The gene calls are TRBV7-9 and TRBJ2-7; perhaps TRBD1 as D (5 bases). Germline CDR1 reads SEHNR; CDR2 reads FQNEAQ (reference sequence). The CDR3 is 15 residues long. V was cut by 1 base and J by 0 bases, with 10 bases left in between. CDR3 DNA: TGTGCCAGCAGCTTAGTTGGGGCGAGCTCCTACGAGCAGTACGTC. Residues: CASSLVGASSYEQYV.

The chain recombines TRBV15 with TRBJ2-7, with 12 positions matching TRBD1. J lost 6 bases, V lost 0 bases, and 3 bases had no gene match. Germline V CDR1 and CDR2: LNHNV, YYDKDF (reference sequence). The CDR3 is 15 residues long. The DNA for the CDR3 is TGTGCCACCAGCAGAGACCGGGACAGGGGGCGCGAGCAGTACTTC. Translation gives CATSRDRDRGREQYF.

The chain links TRBV10-3 to TRBJ2-5; D unclear. Trimming stripped 2 bases from V and 2 bases from J, with 9 bases between. The germline gives CDR1 ENHRY, CDR2 SYGVKD. The CDR3 is 14 residues long. CDR3 loop: CAISEIIQQETQYF. Written as DNA, the CDR3 is TGTGCCATCAGTGAGATAATACAGCAAGAGACCCAGTACTTC.

The chain carries TRBV5-1 and TRBJ2-6, with 7 bases fitting TRBD1. The junction had 7 bases not matched to a gene; V was cut back by 7 bases and J by 3 bases. CDR3 length: 15 residues. The V gene's germline CDR1 is SGHRS and CDR2 YFSETQ. In DNA form, the CDR3 reads TGCGCCAGCTCCGGGACAGAGTATGGGGCCAACGTCCTGACTTTC. This encodes CASSGTEYGANVLTF. Full variable domain (remainder filled in from reference TRBV5-1 and TRBJ2-6): KAGVTQTPRYLIKTRGQQVTLSCSPISGHRSVSWYQQTPGQGLQFLFEYFSETQRNKGNFPGRFSGRQFSNSRSEMNVSTLELGDSALYLCASSGTEYGANVLTFGAGSRLTVL.

The chain employs TRBV27 and TRBJ2-1; 7 nucleotides align to TRBD1. The CDR3 covers 14 residues. The V gene end was trimmed by 3 bases and the J gene end by 5 bases; junction bases not matched to a gene: 4. Germline-derived CDR1 and CDR2 are MNHEY and SMNVEV (reference sequence). The CDR3 sequence is CASSFGRGNNEQFF. The CDR3 DNA follows: TGTGCCAGCAGTTTCGGCAGGGGGAACAATGAGCAGTTCTTC.

CDR3 coding DNA: TGTGCCAGTAGTCTACAGGGTCTCTCTGGAAACACCATATATTTT. This sequence encodes CASSLQGLSGNTIYF. This chain uses TRBV19 with TRBJ1-3; possibly TRBD1 for D (6 bases). Trimming cost V 5 bases and J 0 bases, with 11 bases left between them. This CDR3 region has 15 residues. Germline CDR1 and CDR2: LNHDA and SQIVND (reference sequence).

Of note for this clone: A read error may produce the germline difference seen at one junction end. The rearrangement links TRBV6-1 to TRBJ2-1; D not resolved. Germline V lookup: CDR1 MNHNS, CDR2 SASEGT. This CDR3 has 14 residues. Here the CDR3 reads CASREDSSGFSELF. DNA for the CDR3: TGTGCCAGCAGAGAAGACTCATCCGGGTTTTCGGAACTCTTC.

The chain employs TRBV19 and TRBJ2-3; 7 nucleotides agree with TRBD2. The CDR3 has 17 residues. V lost 3 bases, J lost 2 bases, and 11 bases stayed unmatched. Germline values: CDR1 LNHDA, CDR2 SQIVND (reference sequence). The CDR3 bases are TGTGCCAGTAGTATGGGGGGGTCCGGTGATCTCACAGATACGCAGTATTTT. Encoded protein: CASSMGGSGDLTDTQYF.